This TCR beta chain was recovered during a study of blood T cell repertoires in COVID-19. Measured with immunoSEQ multiplex PCR; TCRdb has only the in-frame clones, and not every one. The sample lists roughly 150,000 clones, roughly 85% seen once, with over 2% in the top ten. The CDR3 consists of 13 residues. V lost 1 base and J 9 bases, leaving 12 bases between the germline ends. CDR1 is LGHDT and CDR2 is YNNKEL in the germline V gene (reference sequence). This TCR was sampled from a woman aged 80 or over with acute or convalescent COVID-19. The rearrangement uses TRBV3-1 (or the pseudogene TRBV3-2) and TRBJ1-1, with D tentatively TRBD1 (6 bases). Sequencing was carried out using peripheral blood. Written as DNA, the CDR3 is TGTGCCAGCAGCCAAGGAGGACAGCAGAAAGCTTTCTTT. Protein sequence: CASSQGGQQKAFF.